This T cell receptor (beta chain) was sequenced in a study of CD8+ T cells in alopecia areata. On the study more broadly: Recipient mice, roughly 6-10-week-old female C3H/HeJ animals, received skin from roughly 6-12-month-old C3H/HeJ graft donors with spontaneous alopecia. Findings and limits, study-wide: Normal skin contains resident alphabeta T cells, and these are also sequenced in scalp samples. An increase in clonality over normal scalp was evident in lesional scalp, especially alopecia totalis/universalis.

Time point reported: mouse skin at time of skin grafting. At the time of grafting and 3 and 6 weeks later, recipient mouse skin was biopsied. In this sample, this clone is medium-sized. The antigen is undetermined. Gene names and germline match the mouse. The read ends 4 residues before the CDR3 terminus; that terminus is restored from the germline J gene. The V segment lost 0 bases and the J segment 1 base; nucleotides outside the gene matches: 3. This CDR3 is 16 amino acids long. CDR1 and CDR2 from the germline V gene are LGHNA and YNLKQL (reference sequence). Once RNA had been extracted, it was reverse transcribed into cDNA to act as the sequencing template. Here immunoSEQ multiplex PCR was the method, and the copy in TCRdb shows in-frame clones only, minus some. Sampling found 1,500 to 2,000 clones, none seen once.

The sequences come from skin, collected at week 0. The TCR comes from a C3H/HeJ mouse with alopecia areata. MHC haplotype here: H2-k. The chain recombines TRBV5 with TRBJ2-1; 7 bases line up with TRBD1. The CDR3 bases that were read are TGTGCCAGCAGCCAAGAGTTGGGACAGAACTATGCT. It codes for CASSQELGQNYA. The full-length CDR3 reads as CASSQELGQNYAEQFF.